One sample yielded the 27 T cell receptor beta chains listed below, sequenced in a study of identical twins. In TCRdb, the 5' RACE reads were re-called with MiXCR into one record per CDR3 protein. The top ten clones hold over 2% of a sample with 310,000 or so distinct CDR3 sequences, around 8.8% of them seen once. These data were also filed under a second study, of yellow fever vaccine responses in identical twins.

Source material: memory (CD45RO+) T cells sorted from blood. The receptors were gathered from a woman between 18 and 30 years old in good health.

This rearrangement joins TRBV2 to TRBJ2-1; D not certain. The CDR3 extends over 15 amino acids. The V gene lost 6 bases and the J gene lost 0 bases, with 12 bases spanning the gap. CDR1 is SNHLY, CDR2 FYNNEI, per germline. CDR3 bases: TGTGCCAGCAGCCACAGTCTTCGCTCCTACAATGAGCAGTTCTTC. Its protein product is CASSHSLRSYNEQFF. Variable domain in full (rest from reference TRBV2 and TRBJ2-1): EPEVTQTPSHQVTQMGQEVILRCVPISNHLYFYWYRQILGQKVEFLVSFYNNEISEKSEIFDDQFSVERPDGSNFTLKIRSTKLEDSAMYFCASSHSLRSYNEQFFGPGTRLTVL.

This clonotype was observed at least ten times. The chain combines TRBV25-1 with TRBJ2-1, with a weak D call TRBD1 (6 bases). This CDR3 region has 13 residues. The V end was cut by 4 bases, the J end by 7 bases, with 11 bases between. CDR1 is MGHDK and CDR2 is SYGVNS in the germline V gene. CDR3 in amino acids: CASSAFQGNEQFF. The CDR3 region has the DNA TGTGCCAGCAGTGCATTCCAGGGGAATGAGCAGTTCTTC.

This clonotype was seen many times. The chain employs TRBV2 and TRBJ2-1; D call uncertain. This CDR3 spans 13 amino acids. Trimming took 5 bases from V and 0 from J, leaving 5 bases between them. CDR1 is SNHLY, CDR2 FYNNEI, per germline. CDR3 bases: TGTGCCAGCAGTTCTTACTCCTACAATGAGCAGTTCTTC. Translation gives CASSSYSYNEQFF.

The table lists this clonotype with many counts. For the CDR3, the DNA is TGTGCCAGCAGCTTAGACGGGGGAGTGACAGATACGCAGTATTTT. Protein sequence: CASSLDGGVTDTQYF. The chain uses TRBV7-8 and TRBJ2-3; tentative D call: TRBD2 (6 bases). CDR1 and CDR2 (germline): SGHVS, FQNEAQ. V shed 1 base and J shed 3 bases, with 11 bases lying between them. The length of the CDR3 is 15 residues. Full variable domain (remainder filled in from reference TRBV7-8 and TRBJ2-3): GAGVSQSPRYKVAKRGQDVALRCDPISGHVSLFWYQQALGQGPEFLTYFQNEAQLDKSGLPSDRFFAERPEGSVSTLKIQRTQQEDSAVYLCASSLDGGVTDTQYFGPGTRLTVL.

Comments on this clonotype: This may be a read error: a much more frequent sequence differs by one nucleotide. The rearrangement uses TRBV20-1 and TRBJ2-1, with TRBD1 identical over 7 bases. CDR1 is DFQATT and CDR2 is SNEGSKA in the germline V gene (reference sequence). The CDR3 covers 15 residues. The chain's CDR3 is CCARDRAVYHNEQFF. Written as DNA, the CDR3 is TGCTGTGCGCGAGACAGGGCTGTATACCACAATGAGCAGTTCTTC.

The table lists this clonotype with many counts. J is TRBJ2-5 and V is TRBV29-1, with D possibly matching TRBD1 (5 bases). The CDR3 extends over 15 amino acids. Trimming took off 2 bases at V and 0 bases at J, with 13 bases between the two ends. Germline CDR1 reads SQVTM; CDR2 reads ANQGSEA. For the CDR3, the DNA is TGCAGCGTTGAAAAGAACAGGATGGACCAAGAGACCCAGTACTTC. It specifies CSVEKNRMDQETQYF.

The sample holds a few counts of this clonotype. CDR3 loop: CASISAGGSNEQFF. In nucleotides, the CDR3 is TGTGCCAGCATCAGCGCGGGGGGGAGTAATGAGCAGTTCTTC. J is TRBJ2-1 and V is TRBV6-1; 9 bases agree with TRBD2. Losses at the gene ends were 7 bases for V and 7 bases for J; bases not matched to a gene: 8. The CDR3 runs 14 residues. From germline, CDR1 is MNHNS and CDR2 SASEGT.

This clonotype was picked up many times. The genes are TRBV12-3 or TRBV12-4 and TRBJ1-2, with 7 bases lining up with TRBD1. CDR3 size: 14 residues. Trimming at V came to 7 bases and at J to 0 bases, leaving 5 bases not matched to a gene. The CDR3 here is CASTETGTNYGYTF. Here the CDR3 DNA reads TGTGCCAGCACCGAGACAGGGACTAACTATGGCTACACCTTC.

The chain recombines TRBV6-5 with TRBJ1-5; 7 bases align to TRBD1. CDR3 length: 15 residues. Germline V CDR1 and CDR2: MNHEY, SVGAGI. V was clipped by 5 bases and J by 3 bases; unmatched bases: 7. CDR3 sequence: CASSTDRVLNQPQHF. CDR3 DNA: TGTGCCAGCAGTACTGACAGGGTTCTCAATCAGCCCCAGCATTTT.

This clonotype has ten or more counts. The chain has TRBV10-3 and TRBJ2-5; 9 positions match TRBD1. In germline, CDR1 is ENHRY, CDR2 SYGVKD. Trimming took 4 bases from V and 3 from J; bases not matched to a gene: 0. The CDR3 spans 13 residues. CDR3 amino acids: CAISGTGEETQYF. CDR3 nucleotide sequence: TGTGCCATCAGTGGGACAGGGGAAGAGACCCAGTACTTC.

This clonotype showed up many times. This rearrangement joins TRBV29-1 to TRBJ1-1; a possible D gene is TRBD1 (6 bases). Trimming removed 0 bases from V and 9 bases from J, with 11 bases in between. The length of the CDR3 is 12 residues. CDR1 SQVTM and CDR2 ANQGSEA come from the germline V gene. The CDR3 loop is CSVEDGDRKAFF. CDR3 DNA sequence: TGCAGCGTTGAAGATGGAGACAGGAAAGCTTTCTTT.

This clonotype has a handful of counts. The rearrangement uses TRBV25-1 and TRBJ1-1; unclear D gene. The CDR3 spans 11 residues. Deletions cut 4 bases from V and 7 bases from J, with 7 bases between. Germline loops: CDR1 MGHDK, CDR2 SYGVNS. DNA for the CDR3: TGTGCCAGCAGTGGGTTTGGTGAAGCTTTCTTT. Encoded protein: CASSGFGEAFF.

This clonotype showed up many times. The chain recombines TRBV11-2 with TRBJ2-5, with 12 nucleotides matching TRBD2. CDR3 size: 17 residues. J lost 4 bases, V lost 1 base, and 7 bases had no gene match. The germline V gene encodes CDR1 SGHAT and CDR2 FQNNGV. This chain's CDR3 is CASSLGGLAGSRETQYF. The CDR3 DNA is TGTGCCAGCAGCTTAGGGGGACTAGCGGGCTCGAGAGAGACCCAGTACTTC.

This chain uses TRBV7-3 with TRBJ2-2, with a tentative D call TRBD2 (6 bases). The CDR3 has 20 residues. Trimming pared 4 bases from V and 4 bases from J, leaving 28 bases between. The germline V gene encodes CDR1 SGHTA and CDR2 FQGTGA. The chain's CDR3 is CASSSRVVSGHHNPTGELFF. In nucleotides, the CDR3 is TGTGCCAGCAGCTCCCGGGTGGTTAGCGGACACCATAACCCCACCGGGGAGCTGTTTTTT.

The chain couples TRBV19 to TRBJ2-7; possible D gene TRBD2, 5 bases. This CDR3 spans 15 amino acids. V lost 0 bases and J lost 5, with 14 bases in between. The germline V gene has CDR1 LNHDA and CDR2 SQIVND (reference sequence). The CDR3 region is CASSIDTSRVDEQYF. The CDR3 DNA sequence: TGTGCCAGTAGTATAGACACGTCGCGGGTCGACGAGCAGTACTTC.

J is TRBJ2-2 and V is TRBV5-5; no clear D. The V and J ends lost 1 base and 5 bases respectively, with 9 bases between them. This CDR3 region has 14 residues. Germline V lookup: CDR1 SGHKS, CDR2 YYEKEE (reference sequence). CDR3 nucleotide sequence: TGTGCCAGCAGCTTGTTACTTTCAACCGGGGAGCTGTTTTTT. Amino acid sequence: CASSLLLSTGELFF. Supplemented by reference TRBV5-5 and TRBJ2-2, the full variable domain reads DAGVTQSPTHLIKTRGQQVTLRCSPISGHKSVSWYQQVLGQGPQFIFQYYEKEERGRGNFPDRFSARQFPNYSSELNVNALLLGDSALYLCASSLLLSTGELFFGEGSRLTVL.

The chain combines TRBV11-2 with TRBJ2-3, with TRBD1 identical over 9 bases. Germline assignment: CDR1 SGHAT and CDR2 FQNNGV. This CDR3 has 15 amino acids. V lost 1 base, J lost 4 bases, and 3 bases stayed unmatched. Here the CDR3 reads CASSLVQGASDTQYF. The CDR3 DNA sequence: TGTGCCAGCAGCTTAGTACAGGGGGCGTCAGATACGCAGTATTTT. Full variable domain (outside the CDR3, taken from reference TRBV11-2 and TRBJ2-3): EAGVAQSPRYKIIEKRQSVAFWCNPISGHATLYWYQQILGQGPKLLIQFQNNGVVDDSQLPKDRFSAERLKGVDSTLKIQPAKLEDSAVYLCASSLVQGASDTQYFGPGTRLTVL.

This clonotype was found a few times. A much larger clone lies one base from this, so it may be a read error. V and J are TRBV2 and TRBJ2-7; no reliable D call. This CDR3 region has 11 residues. V gave up 3 bases and J gave up 4 bases, with 4 bases separating them. Germline V gives CDR1 SNHLY, CDR2 FYNNEI. CDR3 protein: CASSEAYEQYF. CDR3 sequence (DNA): TGTGCCAGCAGTGAGGCTTACGAGCAGTACTTC. The full variable domain, rest sourced from reference TRBV2 and TRBJ2-7, is EPEVTQTPSHQVTQMGQEVILRCVPISNHLYFYWYRQILGQKVEFLVSFYNNEISEKSEIFDDQFSVERPDGSNFTLKIRSTKLEDSAMYFCASSEAYEQYFGPGTRLTVT.

The gene calls are TRBV6-5 and TRBJ2-7; a possible D gene is TRBD1 (6 bases). Between the trimmed V and J ends, which lost 2 bases and 3 bases, there was a span of 11 bases. The CDR3 is 14 amino acids. Germline V CDR1 and CDR2: MNHEY, SVGAGI. The CDR3 region is CASSYTGTRYEQYF. The CDR3 DNA is TGTGCCAGCAGTTACACTGGGACACGCTACGAGCAGTACTTC.

The genes are TRBV5-4 and TRBJ2-1; 13 bases align to TRBD2. The CDR3 sequence is 17 residues long. V dropped 1 base and J dropped 7; count of bases not matched to a gene: 8. From germline, CDR1 is SGHNT and CDR2 YYREEE (reference sequence). DNA for the CDR3: TGTGCCAGCAGCTTGAATCAAGGGACTAGCGGGAAGAATGAGCAGTTCTTC. Translating it yields CASSLNQGTSGKNEQFF.

The gene calls are TRBV10-3 and TRBJ1-5; unclear D gene. V lost 5 bases and J 0 bases, leaving 8 bases between the germline ends. From germline, CDR1 is ENHRY and CDR2 SYGVKD. The CDR3 consists of 14 residues. CDR3 nucleotide sequence: TGTGCCATCAGTAAAGGAGATAGCAATCAGCCCCAGCATTTT. Protein: CAISKGDSNQPQHF.

This chain links TRBV3-1 with TRBJ2-5, with D perhaps matching TRBD1 or TRBD2 (5 bases each). The germline V gene encodes CDR1 LGHDT and CDR2 YNNKEL (reference sequence). This CDR3 has 17 residues. V lost 1 base, J lost 3 bases, and 18 bases lay in between. The CDR3 spells CASSQGRGAGTKETQYF. CDR3 nucleotides: TGTGCCAGCAGCCAAGGTCGTGGGGCGGGTACAAAAGAGACCCAGTACTTC.

This clonotype was observed many times. The V call is TRBV20-1, the J call TRBJ2-7, with TRBD2 identical over 7 bases. Germline lookup yields CDR1 DFQATT and CDR2 SNEGSKA (reference sequence). The ends lost 2 bases at V and 0 bases at J; junction bases unmatched: 4. This CDR3 spans 14 amino acids. The DNA for the CDR3 is TGCAGTGCTAGAAGTCTAGCGGCCTCCTACGAGCAGTACTTC. Its protein product is CSARSLAASYEQYF.

This clonotype showed up just a few times. This chain connects TRBV7-9 to TRBJ2-5; TRBD1 or TRBD2 may be the D gene (5 bases each). This CDR3 is 15 amino acids long. Trimming removed 0 bases from V and 2 bases from J, with 10 bases in between. Per the germline V gene, CDR1 is SEHNR and CDR2 is FQNEAQ (reference sequence). Written as DNA, the CDR3 is TGTGCCAGCAGCTTAGCAGGGGACCCACAAGAGACCCAGTACTTC. Its translation is CASSLAGDPQETQYF.

This clonotype was seen ten or more times. The chain carries TRBV29-1 and TRBJ2-3, with 8 positions matching TRBD1. The CDR3 is made up of 14 amino acids. The V segment lost 3 bases and the J segment 4 bases; nucleotides outside the gene matches: 6. Germline-derived CDR1 and CDR2 are SQVTM and ANQGSEA. CDR3 sequence: CSVDINRGADTQYF. Written as DNA, the CDR3 is TGCAGCGTTGATATTAACAGGGGGGCAGATACGCAGTATTTT.

The chain carries TRBV5-5 and TRBJ1-6; D perhaps matches TRBD1 (5 bases). CDR1 and CDR2 (germline): SGHKS, YYEKEE (reference sequence). The CDR3 has 15 amino acids. Trimming pared 4 bases from V and 9 bases from J, leaving 17 bases between. CDR3 region: CASSPGRGVGSPLHF. The CDR3 DNA follows: TGTGCCAGCAGCCCAGGGAGAGGAGTTGGTTCACCCCTCCACTTT.

The chain combines TRBV20-1 with TRBJ1-6; perhaps TRBD1 as D (6 bases). The CDR3 sequence is 16 residues long. The germline V gene encodes CDR1 DFQATT and CDR2 SNEGSKA (reference sequence). The ends were cut back, 1 base at V and 6 bases at J, with 16 bases in the middle. CDR3 sequence: CSARVGGALGNSPLHF. In DNA form, the CDR3 reads TGCAGTGCTAGAGTAGGGGGGGCGCTGGGTAATTCACCCCTCCACTTT.